This paragraph covers one T cell receptor beta chain sequence. Evenly divided among several immunoSEQ plates was the genomic DNA of each subset. Methods used by the authors: As immunoSEQ supplied junction-only sequences (without quality scores), filtering differed. Using immunoSEQ multiplex PCR, the repertoire was profiled, and TCRdb retains in-frame clones only, with some absent. From that table come the V and J calls and clone size; the DNA was used to work out D and trimming. Of about 2.3 million clones in the sample, 85% to 95% were seen once. The data derive from a study of shared clonotypes between healthy human individuals. V lost 7 bases, J lost 2 bases, and 27 bases lay in between. Germline V CDR1 and CDR2: MDHEN, SYDVKM. The CDR3 is made up of 19 amino acids. CD45RA-negative memory and CD45RA+ naive subsets were split from the CD4+ cells.

The receptor comes from a man between 18 and 35 years old in good health. Some clones in this sample may be carry-over from other donors' samples. This sequence joins TRBV28 and TRBJ1-5; D gene unclear. Material: naive CD4+ T cells from PBMCs. Subset given: CD45RA+ positively selected. In nucleotides, the CDR3 is TGTGCCAGCACGAGTTACAAGGGAGTTTCCATTGGGGGCAATCAGCCCCAGCATTTT. Its translation is CASTSYKGVSIGGNQPQHF.